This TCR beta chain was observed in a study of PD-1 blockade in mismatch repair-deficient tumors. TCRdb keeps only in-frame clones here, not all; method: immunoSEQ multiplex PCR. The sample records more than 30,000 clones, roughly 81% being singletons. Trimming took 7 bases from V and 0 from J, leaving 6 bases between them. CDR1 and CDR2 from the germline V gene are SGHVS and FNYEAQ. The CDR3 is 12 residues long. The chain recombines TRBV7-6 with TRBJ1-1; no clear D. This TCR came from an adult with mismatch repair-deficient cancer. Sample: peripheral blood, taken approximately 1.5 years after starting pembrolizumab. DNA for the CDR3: TGTGCCAGCACCCTCTTGAACACTGAAGCTTTCTTT. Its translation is CASTLLNTEAFF. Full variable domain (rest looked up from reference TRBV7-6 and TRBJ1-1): GAGVSQSPRYKVTKRGQDVALRCDPISGHVSLYWYRQALGQGPEFLTYFNYEAQQDKSGLPNDRFSAERPEGSISTLTIQRTEQRDSAMYRCASTLLNTEAFFGQGTRLTVV.